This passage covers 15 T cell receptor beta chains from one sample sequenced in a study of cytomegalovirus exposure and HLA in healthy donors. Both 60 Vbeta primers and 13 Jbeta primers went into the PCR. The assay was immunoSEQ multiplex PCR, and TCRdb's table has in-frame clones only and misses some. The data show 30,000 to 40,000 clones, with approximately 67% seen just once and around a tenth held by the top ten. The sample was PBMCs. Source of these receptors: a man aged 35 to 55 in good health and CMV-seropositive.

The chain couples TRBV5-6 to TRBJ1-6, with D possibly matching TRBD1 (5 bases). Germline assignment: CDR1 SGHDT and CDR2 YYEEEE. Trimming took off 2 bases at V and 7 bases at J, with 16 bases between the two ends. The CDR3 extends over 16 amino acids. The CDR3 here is CASSLGKGNLNSPLHF. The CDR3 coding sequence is TGTGCCAGCAGCTTAGGGAAGGGGAATCTGAATTCACCCCTCCACTTT.

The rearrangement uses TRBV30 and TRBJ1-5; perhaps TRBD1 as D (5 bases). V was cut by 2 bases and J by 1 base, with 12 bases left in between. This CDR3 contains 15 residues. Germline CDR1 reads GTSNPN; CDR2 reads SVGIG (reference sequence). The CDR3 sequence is CAWSFKGPSNQPQHF. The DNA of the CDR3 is TGTGCCTGGAGTTTTAAGGGGCCAAGCAATCAGCCCCAGCATTTT.

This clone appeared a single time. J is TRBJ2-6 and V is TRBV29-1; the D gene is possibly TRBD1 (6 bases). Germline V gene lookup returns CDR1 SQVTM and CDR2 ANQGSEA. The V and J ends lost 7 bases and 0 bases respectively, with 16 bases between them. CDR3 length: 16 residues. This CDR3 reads CSATRDTDSGANVLTF. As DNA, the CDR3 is TGCAGCGCGACCCGGGACACAGACTCTGGGGCCAACGTCCTGACTTTC.

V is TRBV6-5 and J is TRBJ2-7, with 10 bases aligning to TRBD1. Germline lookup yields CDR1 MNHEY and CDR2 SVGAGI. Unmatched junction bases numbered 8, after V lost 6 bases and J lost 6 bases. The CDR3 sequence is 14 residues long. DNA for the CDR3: TGTGCCAGCAGCCCCGACAGGGGGCGCCGCGAGCAGTACTTC. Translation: CASSPDRGRREQYF.

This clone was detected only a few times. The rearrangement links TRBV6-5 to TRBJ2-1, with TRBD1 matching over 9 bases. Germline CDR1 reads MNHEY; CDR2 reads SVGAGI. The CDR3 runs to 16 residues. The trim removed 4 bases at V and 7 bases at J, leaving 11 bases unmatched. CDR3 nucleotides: TGTGCCAGCAGTTTACAGGGGGCTCCTGTGGGTAATGAGCAGTTCTTC. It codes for CASSLQGAPVGNEQFF.

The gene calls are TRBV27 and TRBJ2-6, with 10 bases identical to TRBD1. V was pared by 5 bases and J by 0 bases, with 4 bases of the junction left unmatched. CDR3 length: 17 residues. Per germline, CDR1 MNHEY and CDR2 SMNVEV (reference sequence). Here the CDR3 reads CASSGQGVSSGANVLTF. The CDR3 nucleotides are TGTGCCAGCAGTGGACAGGGGGTCTCCTCTGGGGCCAACGTCCTGACTTTC.

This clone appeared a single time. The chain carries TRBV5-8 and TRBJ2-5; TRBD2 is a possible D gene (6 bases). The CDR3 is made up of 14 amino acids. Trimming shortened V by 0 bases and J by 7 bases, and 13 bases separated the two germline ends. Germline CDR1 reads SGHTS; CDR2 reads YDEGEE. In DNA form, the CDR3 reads TGTGCCAGCAGCTTGGTCCGAGCGGGTGGGACCCAGTACTTC. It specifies CASSLVRAGGTQYF.

This chain's CDR3 is CASSDHRSSYNSPLHF. CDR3 DNA sequence: TGTGCCAGCAGCGACCACAGGAGCTCCTATAATTCACCCCTCCACTTT. V gene TRBV4-2 combines with J gene TRBJ1-6; tentative D call: TRBD1 (5 bases). The CDR3 is 16 amino acids. Germline V gene lookup returns CDR1 LGHNA and CDR2 YNFKEQ. The ends were cut back, 5 bases at V and 0 bases at J, with 11 bases in the middle.

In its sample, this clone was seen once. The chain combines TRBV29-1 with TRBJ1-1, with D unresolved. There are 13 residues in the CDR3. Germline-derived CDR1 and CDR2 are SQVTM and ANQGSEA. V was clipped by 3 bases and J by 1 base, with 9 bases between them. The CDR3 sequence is CSVDGLKNTEAFF. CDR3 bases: TGCAGCGTTGACGGACTGAAGAACACTGAAGCTTTCTTT.

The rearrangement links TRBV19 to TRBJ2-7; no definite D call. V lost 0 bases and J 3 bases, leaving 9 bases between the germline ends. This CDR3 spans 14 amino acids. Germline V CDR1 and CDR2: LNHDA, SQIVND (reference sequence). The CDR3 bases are TGTGCCAGTAGTATAGATCTGGTGAGCTACGAGCAGTACTTC. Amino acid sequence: CASSIDLVSYEQYF.

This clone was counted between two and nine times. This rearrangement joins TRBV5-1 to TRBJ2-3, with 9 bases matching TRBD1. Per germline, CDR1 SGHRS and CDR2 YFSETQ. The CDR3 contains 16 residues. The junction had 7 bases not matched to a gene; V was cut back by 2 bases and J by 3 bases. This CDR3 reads CASSFHGTGKTDTQYF. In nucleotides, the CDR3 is TGCGCCAGCAGCTTTCATGGGACAGGGAAGACAGATACGCAGTATTTT.

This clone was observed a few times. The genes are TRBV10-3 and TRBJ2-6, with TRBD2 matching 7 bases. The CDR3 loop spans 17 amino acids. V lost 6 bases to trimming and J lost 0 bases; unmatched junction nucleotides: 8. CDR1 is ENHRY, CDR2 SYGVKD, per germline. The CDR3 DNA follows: TGTGCCATCAGGCCCTCGGGAGGTGGCTCTGGGGCCAACGTCCTGACTTTC. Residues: CAIRPSGGGSGANVLTF.

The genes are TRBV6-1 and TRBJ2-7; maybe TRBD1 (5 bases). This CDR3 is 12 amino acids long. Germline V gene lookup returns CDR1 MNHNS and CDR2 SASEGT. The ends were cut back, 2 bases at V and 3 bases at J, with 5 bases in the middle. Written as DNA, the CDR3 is TGTGCCAGCAGTGAACAGGGCTACGAGCAGTACTTC. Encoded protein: CASSEQGYEQYF.

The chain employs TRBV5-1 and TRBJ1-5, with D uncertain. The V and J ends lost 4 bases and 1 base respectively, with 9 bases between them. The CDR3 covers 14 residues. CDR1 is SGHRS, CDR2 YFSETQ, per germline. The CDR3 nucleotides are TGCGCCAGCAGCGAGGGTGGCAGCAATCAGCCCCAGCATTTT. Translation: CASSEGGSNQPQHF.

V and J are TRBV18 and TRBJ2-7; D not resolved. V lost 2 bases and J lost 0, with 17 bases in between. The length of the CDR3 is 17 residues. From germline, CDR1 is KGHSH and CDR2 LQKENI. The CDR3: CASSPSAPPRSSYEQYF. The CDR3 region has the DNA TGTGCCAGCTCACCATCTGCGCCCCCAAGGAGCTCCTACGAGCAGTACTTC. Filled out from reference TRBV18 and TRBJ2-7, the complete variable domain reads NAGVMQNPRHLVRRRGQEARLRCSPMKGHSHVYWYRQLPEEGLKFMVYLQKENIIDESGMPKERFSAEFPKEGPSILRIQQVVRGDSAAYFCASSPSAPPRSSYEQYFGPGTRLTVT.